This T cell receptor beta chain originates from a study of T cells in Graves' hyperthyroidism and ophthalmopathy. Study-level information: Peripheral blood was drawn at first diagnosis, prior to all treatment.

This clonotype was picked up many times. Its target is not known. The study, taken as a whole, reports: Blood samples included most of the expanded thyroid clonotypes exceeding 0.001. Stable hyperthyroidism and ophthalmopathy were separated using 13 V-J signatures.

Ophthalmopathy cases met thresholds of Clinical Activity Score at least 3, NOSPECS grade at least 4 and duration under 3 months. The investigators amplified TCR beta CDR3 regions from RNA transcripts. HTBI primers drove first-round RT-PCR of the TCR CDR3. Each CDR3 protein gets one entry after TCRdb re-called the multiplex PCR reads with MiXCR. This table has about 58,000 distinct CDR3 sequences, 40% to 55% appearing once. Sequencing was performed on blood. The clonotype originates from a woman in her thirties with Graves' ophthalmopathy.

The CDR3 DNA reads as TGTGCCAGCAGTGATAAACCGGCGGGAGTCCAAGAGACCCAGTACTTC. Translated, it gives CASSDKPAGVQETQYF. V usage is TRBV6-4 and J usage is TRBJ2-5, with 7 bases lining up with TRBD2. In germline, CDR1 is MRHNA, CDR2 SNTAGT. There are 16 residues in the CDR3. Trimming cost V 3 bases and J 1 base; bases outside gene matches: 8.